The 29 T cell receptor beta chains presented below share a single source sample, sequenced in a study of cytomegalovirus exposure and HLA in healthy donors. The PCR employed 60 Vbeta primers together with 13 Jbeta primers. TCRdb's table, derived via immunoSEQ multiplex PCR, lists solely in-frame clones and lacks some. Seen here are about 210,000 clones, 60% to 80% observed once, and the top ten hold 1.5% to 2%. The sample consisted of PBMCs. These receptors all come from a male donor in good health and CMV-seronegative.

The chain combines TRBV19 with TRBJ2-1; TRBD1 is a possible D gene (6 bases). V lost 6 bases and J 3 bases, leaving 15 bases between the germline ends. This CDR3 spans 15 amino acids. The germline gives CDR1 LNHDA, CDR2 SQIVND (reference sequence). The CDR3 coding sequence is TGTGCCAGTAGGGGACGGGACACCAACTACAATGAGCAGTTCTTC. Translating it yields CASRGRDTNYNEQFF.

This clone was picked up a small number of times. The chain joins TRBV30 to TRBJ2-7; D may be TRBD1 (6 bases). The CDR3 loop spans 15 amino acids. With 2 bases removed from V and 5 bases from J, the gap between germline ends came to 19 bases. CDR1 and CDR2 (germline): GTSNPN, SVGIG (reference sequence). CDR3 sequence (DNA): TGTGCCTGGAGTCGACTTGGCAGGGGAAAGAACGAGCAGTACTTC. Translated, it gives CAWSRLGRGKNEQYF.

CDR3 protein: CASSQDLTGVTYEQYF. In DNA, the CDR3 is TGCGCCAGCAGCCAAGATCTGACAGGGGTCACCTACGAGCAGTACTTC. J is TRBJ2-7 and V is TRBV4-1, with 8 bases matching TRBD1. The germline V gene has CDR1 MGHRA and CDR2 YSYEKL. The CDR3 length is 16 residues. J was trimmed by 2 bases and V by 0 bases; bases with no gene match: 6.

V and J are TRBV18 and TRBJ1-1; D uncertain. The CDR3 is 15 amino acids. V lost 5 bases to trimming and J lost 4 bases, with 17 bases between them. Germline V CDR1 and CDR2: KGHSH, LQKENI. This chain's CDR3 is CASSEYGDLSTEAFF. CDR3 bases: TGTGCCAGCTCAGAGTACGGGGATCTAAGCACTGAAGCTTTCTTT.

The CDR3 DNA reads as TGCGCCAGCAGCCACAATAAGGGGTCGGGTGGCTACACCTTC. Its translation: CASSHNKGSGGYTF. The genes are TRBV4-3 and TRBJ1-2; TRBD1 might be the D (5 bases). This CDR3 is 14 amino acids long. Germline V lookup: CDR1 LGHNA, CDR2 YSLEER. V lost 3 bases and J 7 bases, leaving 15 bases between the germline ends.

This rearrangement joins TRBV2 to TRBJ2-2; D call uncertain. In germline, CDR1 is SNHLY, CDR2 FYNNEI. CDR3 length: 14 amino acids. Trimming removed 5 bases at V and 1 base at J, with 8 bases between. This CDR3 reads CASSHDKNTGELFF. CDR3 bases: TGTGCCAGCAGTCATGACAAGAACACCGGGGAGCTGTTTTTT.

The chain has TRBV7-3 and TRBJ1-2; 8 bases map to TRBD1. Germline assignment: CDR1 SGHTA and CDR2 FQGTGA. The CDR3 length is 15 residues. Trimming took 0 bases from V and 7 from J; bases not matched to a gene: 7. CDR3 sequence (DNA): TGTGCCAGCAGCTTAACCTCGACAGGGGAGTTTGGCTACACCTTC. This translates into CASSLTSTGEFGYTF.

This clone has only one observation. This chain connects TRBV6-1 to TRBJ2-7, with 7 nucleotides matching TRBD1. V dropped 7 bases and J dropped 0; count of bases not matched to a gene: 9. This CDR3 comprises 15 residues. The germline V gene encodes CDR1 MNHNS and CDR2 SASEGT. CDR3 amino acids: CASTPGRGSSYEQYF. The DNA for the CDR3 is TGTGCCAGCACCCCCGGCAGGGGGAGCTCCTACGAGCAGTACTTC.

The chain joins TRBV7-2 to TRBJ2-5, with 12 bases that match TRBD2. Trimming cost V 4 bases and J 2 bases; bases outside gene matches: 5. The CDR3 is 16 amino acids. CDR1 is SGHTA and CDR2 is FQGNSA in the germline V gene. The CDR3 sequence: CASSSGLAGLQETQYF. The CDR3 region has the DNA TGTGCCAGCAGCTCGGGACTAGCGGGTTTACAAGAGACCCAGTACTTC.

The chain uses TRBV29-1 and TRBJ1-4, with D tentatively TRBD1 (5 bases). The CDR3 runs 11 residues. The germline V gene has CDR1 SQVTM and CDR2 ANQGSEA. Trimming removed 6 bases at V and 6 bases at J, with 8 bases between. The CDR3 DNA reads as TGCAGCGTGTCACAGGATGAAAAACTGTTTTTT. It specifies CSVSQDEKLFF.

The chain employs TRBV6-5 and TRBJ2-7; possibly TRBD1 for D (5 bases). There are 12 residues in the CDR3. Germline CDR1 MNHEY, CDR2 SVGAGI. V was shortened by 6 bases and J by 2 bases, with 8 bases between the two germline ends. The CDR3 nucleotides are TGTGCCAGCAGGGACACGACCTACGAGCAGTACTTC. As protein: CASRDTTYEQYF.

J is TRBJ1-1 and V is TRBV18, with no clear D. Germline loops: CDR1 KGHSH, CDR2 LQKENI. The CDR3 length is 15 residues. The germline V and J ends were trimmed by 1 base and 1 base, with 10 bases remaining between them. The CDR3 protein is CASSPLGSGNTEAFF. The CDR3 bases are TGTGCCAGCTCACCACTAGGGAGCGGGAACACTGAAGCTTTCTTT.

The V call is TRBV27, the J call TRBJ2-4; 8 nucleotides match TRBD1. With V trimmed by 6 bases and J by 5 bases, 18 bases remained unmatched. CDR1 is MNHEY, CDR2 SMNVEV, per germline (reference sequence). This CDR3 comprises 18 residues. The CDR3 reads CASSLYPPGQVNENIQYF. CDR3 coding DNA: TGTGCCAGCAGCCTCTACCCCCCGGGACAGGTAAACGAAAACATTCAGTACTTC.

This chain joins TRBV14 and TRBJ2-7, with 10 positions matching TRBD1. Germline values: CDR1 SGHDN, CDR2 FVKESK. CDR3 size: 16 residues. The V segment lost 4 bases and the J segment 5 bases; nucleotides outside the gene matches: 11. In DNA, the CDR3 is TGTGCCAGCAGCCCTCCTCGGGGACAGGGGTCCCACGAGCAGTACTTC. Its translation: CASSPPRGQGSHEQYF.

This chain joins TRBV7-2 and TRBJ1-1; D is perhaps TRBD1 (6 bases). The CDR3 is 11 residues long. Germline V CDR1 and CDR2: SGHTA, FQGNSA. The V and J ends lost 3 bases and 11 bases respectively, with 10 bases between them. The CDR3: CASSFGQIAFF. The CDR3 DNA is TGTGCCAGCAGCTTTGGACAGATTGCTTTCTTT. Looking up the rest from reference TRBV7-2 and TRBJ1-1 gives the full variable domain: GAGVSQSPSNKVTEKGKDVELRCDPISGHTALYWYRQSLGQGLEFLIYFQGNSAPDKSGLPSDRFSAERTGGSVSTLTIQRTQQEDSAVYLCASSFGQIAFFGQGTRLTVV.

CDR3 bases: TGTGCCAGCAGCCAAAGGACAGCATCCGAGCAGTACTTC. Protein product: CASSQRTASEQYF. V usage is TRBV4-2 and J usage is TRBJ2-5; a possible D gene is TRBD1 (6 bases). The better agreement between TRBJ2-7 and the DNA end casts doubt on the J call. The CDR3 spans 13 residues. Germline V gene data show CDR1 as LGHNA and CDR2 as YNFKEQ.

This clone has just one count. This chain joins TRBV21-1 and TRBJ2-6; the table gives TRBD1 as D, unverified against the DNA. TRBV21-1 is given as a pseudogene. The CDR3 runs 21 residues. Here the CDR3 reads CASSKGGQGPIDRTGANVLTF. The CDR3 bases are TGTGCCAGCAGCAAAGGCGGACAGGGGCCTATAGATCGTACTGGGGCCAACGTCCTGACTTTT.

The genes are TRBV11-2 and TRBJ2-3; 9 bases match TRBD2. From germline, CDR1 is SGHAT and CDR2 FQNNGV. V trimming: 5 bases; J trimming: 5 bases; junction bases outside the gene matches: 11. The length of the CDR3 is 16 residues. Here the CDR3 DNA reads TGTGCCAGCAGCCCGATTCTAGCGGGAAGAGGAGATACGCAGTATTTT. Translating it yields CASSPILAGRGDTQYF.

The chain joins TRBV28 to TRBJ2-5; 7 bases fit TRBD1. The CDR3 has 15 amino acids. V lost 6 bases, J lost 1 base, and 8 bases stayed unmatched. Germline loops: CDR1 MDHEN, CDR2 SYDVKM. The CDR3 DNA is TGTGCCAGCAGGCGACAGGGTACCGCCCAAGAGACCCAGTACTTC. Encoded protein: CASRRQGTAQETQYF.

The J gene is TRBJ1-1, the V gene TRBV11-2; tentative D call: TRBD1 (5 bases). Germline CDR1 is SGHAT and CDR2 is FQNNGV. Trimming cost V 7 bases and J 3 bases, with 18 bases left between them. This CDR3 spans 15 amino acids. The CDR3 is CASNDVISGYTEAFF. CDR3 bases: TGTGCCAGCAACGACGTCATTTCAGGGTACACTGAAGCTTTCTTT.

This clone has just a few counts. V is TRBV11-3 and J is TRBJ2-3, with TRBD1 as a possible D gene (6 bases). Germline V gives CDR1 SGHNT, CDR2 YENEEA. This CDR3 region has 16 residues. V lost 4 bases, J lost 1 base, and 15 bases lay in between. The CDR3 DNA follows: TGTGCCAGCAGCTCCCTGGGGGCCGCGGGCACAGATACGCAGTATTTT. Translating it yields CASSSLGAAGTDTQYF.

This chain joins TRBV28 and TRBJ1-1; 7 nucleotides match TRBD1. Germline V CDR1 and CDR2: MDHEN, SYDVKM. V lost 5 bases to trimming and J lost 0 bases; unmatched junction nucleotides: 6. The CDR3 runs 15 residues. The CDR3 region has the DNA TGTGCCAGCAGTCCCCTGACAGGGTTGAACACTGAAGCTTTCTTT. Encoded protein: CASSPLTGLNTEAFF.

This clone occurred a few times. The chain links TRBV9 to TRBJ2-3, with 8 bases lining up with TRBD2. V was clipped by 1 base and J by 4 bases; unmatched bases: 11. This CDR3 has 17 amino acids. The germline V gene encodes CDR1 SGDLS and CDR2 YYNGEE. Written as DNA, the CDR3 is TGTGCCAGCAGCGTAACGCCGGGGCGGGGGGCCCCAGATACGCAGTATTTT. It yields the protein CASSVTPGRGAPDTQYF.

V gene TRBV6-5 combines with J gene TRBJ2-7; the D is unclear. V was shortened by 0 bases and J by 7 bases, with 13 bases between the two germline ends. Germline V gene lookup returns CDR1 MNHEY and CDR2 SVGAGI. CDR3 size: 14 residues. This CDR3 reads CASSYSRRVGEQYF. The CDR3 DNA reads as TGTGCCAGCAGTTACTCGAGACGGGTAGGAGAGCAGTACTTC.

The gene calls are TRBV7-9 and TRBJ2-7; no clear D gene. The CDR3 loop spans 15 amino acids. V lost 4 bases and J 0 bases, leaving 13 bases between the germline ends. The germline V gene encodes CDR1 SEHNR and CDR2 FQNEAQ (reference sequence). The CDR3 here is CASSSWSASSYEQYF. CDR3 nucleotides: TGTGCCAGCAGCTCTTGGAGCGCAAGCTCCTACGAGCAGTACTTC. The full variable domain, its missing parts supplied by reference TRBV7-9 and TRBJ2-7, is DTGVSQNPRHKITKRGQNVTFRCDPISEHNRLYWYRQTLGQGPEFLTYFQNEAQLEKSRLLSDRFSAERPKGSFSTLEIQRTEQGDSAMYLCASSSWSASSYEQYFGPGTRLTVT.

V usage is TRBV5-1 and J usage is TRBJ1-1; D unresolved. From germline, CDR1 is SGHRS and CDR2 YFSETQ. V lost 5 bases, J lost 1 base, and 9 bases lay in between. The CDR3 spans 13 residues. This CDR3 reads CASRRERNTEAFF. The CDR3 coding sequence is TGCGCCAGCAGAAGGGAGAGGAACACTGAAGCTTTCTTT.

The chain employs TRBV30 and TRBJ1-2; D unclear. Germline V lookup: CDR1 GTSNPN, CDR2 SVGIG (reference sequence). CDR3 length equals 11 residues. Trimming cost V 4 bases and J 7 bases, with 10 bases left between them. The CDR3 nucleotides are TGTGCCTGGAAAACGGGGATTGGCTACACCTTC. Amino acid sequence: CAWKTGIGYTF.

This clone was counted a few times. This chain connects TRBV2 to TRBJ2-7; 7 bases are a match to TRBD2. CDR3 length equals 16 residues. The germline V gene encodes CDR1 SNHLY and CDR2 FYNNEI. V lost 1 base and J lost 2; bases outside the gene matches: 8. CDR3: CASSEVGSSGTYEQYF. The CDR3 DNA sequence: TGTGCCAGCAGTGAAGTCGGGTCTAGCGGAACCTACGAGCAGTACTTC.

The rearrangement joins TRBV7-8 to TRBJ2-2; TRBD1 agrees at 7 bases. Germline V gene sequence: CDR1 SGHVS, CDR2 FQNEAQ. Trimming took 5 bases from V and 4 from J; bases not matched to a gene: 10. The CDR3 is 16 amino acids. The CDR3: CASSIGGRAATGELFF. The CDR3 DNA sequence: TGTGCCAGCAGCATAGGGGGCAGGGCGGCCACCGGGGAGCTGTTTTTT.